This T cell receptor beta chain was captured by sequencing in a study of cytomegalovirus exposure and HLA in healthy donors. Germline-derived CDR1 and CDR2 are SGHNT and YENEEA. V lost 5 bases and J lost 4; bases outside the gene matches: 8. The CDR3 sequence is 16 residues long. This PCR relied on a set of 60 Vbeta primers and 13 Jbeta primers. As handled by the study authors: A follow-up analysis tallied approximately 85 million unique TCR beta chains, roughly 10 million shared. The table came from immunoSEQ multiplex PCR; TCRdb's copy has only in-frame clones and leaves some out. Clonal size and the V and J genes are those of that table, whereas D and trimming came from the DNA. The profile covers about 160,000 clones, with around nine tenths appearing a single time and around 0.93% taken by the ten largest.

The genes are TRBV11-3 and TRBJ2-1, with 10 positions matching TRBD2. The sequence came from a woman under 40 in good health and CMV-seronegative. The sequenced material came from PBMCs. The CDR3: CASSLTLAGDYNEQFF. The CDR3 DNA follows: TGTGCCAGCAGCCTCACCCTAGCGGGGGATTACAATGAGCAGTTCTTC.